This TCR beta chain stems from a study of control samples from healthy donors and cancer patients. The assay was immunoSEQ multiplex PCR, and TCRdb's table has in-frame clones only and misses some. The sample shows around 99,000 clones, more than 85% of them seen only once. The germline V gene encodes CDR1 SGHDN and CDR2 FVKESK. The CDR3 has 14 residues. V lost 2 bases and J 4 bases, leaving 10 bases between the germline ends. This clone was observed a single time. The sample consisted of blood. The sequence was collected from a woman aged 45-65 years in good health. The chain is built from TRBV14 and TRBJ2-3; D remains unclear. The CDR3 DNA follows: TGTGCCAGCAGCCAAACCACCTACCCAGATACGCAGTATTTT. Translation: CASSQTTYPDTQYF.